This TCR beta chain was sequenced in a study of CD8 T cells in ankylosing spondylitis. Study-level findings and limits: Those disease-linked clones were CD8+; they were also relatively rare in peripheral blood. Ankylosing spondylitis blood appeared to carry a characteristic TCR beta motif of roughly 8 highly homologous variants. As reported, disease-linked clones showed significant enrichment in matched ankylosing spondylitis synovial fluid.

Quantitative 5'-RACE with molecular barcodes generated TCR beta libraries. MiXCR was run by TCRdb on the 5' RACE reads, yielding one entry per CDR3 protein. Of 250,000 to 400,000 distinct CDR3 sequences listed, roughly 12% are singletons. Comment on this clonotype: Its target is not known.

Germline CDR1 reads KGHSH; CDR2 reads LQKENI. The V gene end was trimmed by 4 bases and the J gene end by 2 bases; junction bases not matched to a gene: 5. This CDR3 comprises 16 residues. The sample comprised blood, either unsorted or a sorted T cell fraction (not recorded which). The receptor was derived from a female donor with ankylosing spondylitis or in good health (not recorded which). The chain is built from TRBV18 and TRBJ2-6, with TRBD1 matching 7 bases. CDR3 sequence: CASSQSQGTGANVLTF. CDR3 DNA sequence: TGTGCCAGCTCACAGTCACAGGGGACTGGGGCCAACGTCCTGACTTTC.